The source of this T cell receptor beta chain is a study of PD-L1 blockade in urothelial cancer. The V gene's germline CDR1 is SNHLY and CDR2 FYNNEI. The CDR3 is 14 residues long. Trimming shortened V by 3 bases and J by 2 bases, and 7 bases separated the two germline ends. Assay used: immunoSEQ multiplex PCR; TCRdb lists only in-frame clones, some missing. In the table there are approximately 100,000 clones, 70% to 85% of which are singletons. The chain has TRBV2 and TRBJ2-2, with a possible D match to TRBD1 (6 bases). The sequence was obtained from a man aged 45-65 years with urothelial cancer. The sequencing used PBMCs, collected around atezolizumab (anti-PD-L1) treatment. CDR3 residues: CASSDRGNTGELFF. CDR3 sequence (DNA): TGTGCCAGCAGTGACAGGGGAAACACCGGGGAGCTGTTTTTT.